These 5 T cell receptor beta chains were sequenced from one sample in a study of OX40 agonist ivuxolimab in advanced cancers. TCRdb's table, derived via immunoSEQ multiplex PCR, lists solely in-frame clones and lacks some. In the table there are 20,000 or so clones, about 86% of which are singletons. Specimen: CD4+ or CD8+ T cells sorted from blood, collected in a trial of the OX40 agonist ivuxolimab. These receptors were taken from an adult with an advanced solid tumor such as melanoma, head and neck, liver or kidney cancer.

J is TRBJ1-2 and V is TRBV7-9; no reliable D call. The ends were cut back, 8 bases at V and 3 bases at J, with 1 base in the middle. Germline lookup yields CDR1 SEHNR and CDR2 FQNEAQ (reference sequence). The CDR3 has 9 residues. The CDR3: CASDYGYTF. The CDR3 DNA reads TGTGCCAGCGACTATGGCTACACCTTC. Full variable domain (outside the CDR3, taken from reference TRBV7-9 and TRBJ1-2): DTGVSQNPRHKITKRGQNVTFRCDPISEHNRLYWYRQTLGQGPEFLTYFQNEAQLEKSRLLSDRFSAERPKGSFSTLEIQRTEQGDSAMYLCASDYGYTFGSGTRLTVV.

The sample holds a few counts of this clone. The rearrangement links TRBV11-3 to TRBJ2-7, with D possibly called TRBD1 or TRBD2 (5 bases each). Germline CDR1 reads SGHNT; CDR2 reads YENEEA. The CDR3 runs to 14 residues. V lost 1 base and J lost 5, with 12 bases in between. Here the CDR3 DNA reads TGTGCCAGCAGCTTAGGACTAACAGGAAACGAGCAGTACTTC. This encodes CASSLGLTGNEQYF.

The chain has TRBV28 and TRBJ2-2; possibly TRBD2 for D (5 bases). The CDR3 contains 14 residues. The germline V and J ends were trimmed by 7 bases and 0 bases, with 9 bases remaining between them. Germline V gene sequence: CDR1 MDHEN, CDR2 SYDVKM. The CDR3 here is CASTPGTNTGELFF. The CDR3 coding sequence is TGTGCCAGCACTCCGGGGACGAACACCGGGGAGCTGTTTTTT.

The gene calls are TRBV4-3 and TRBJ2-5, with a tentative D call TRBD1 (5 bases). This CDR3 has 15 residues. Trimming shortened V by 0 bases and J by 5 bases, and 13 bases separated the two germline ends. Germline V CDR1 and CDR2: LGHNA, YSLEER. CDR3 bases: TGCGCCAGCAGCCAAGATTTCAGGGTTTGGGAGACCCAGTACTTC. Translated, it gives CASSQDFRVWETQYF.

The chain couples TRBV7-9 to TRBJ1-1; D unclear. The CDR3 is 12 amino acids. Germline assignment: CDR1 SEHNR and CDR2 FQNEAQ (reference sequence). Trimming stripped 11 bases from V and 5 bases from J, with 15 bases between. The DNA of the CDR3 is TGTGCCGCGGTCGAGGGCTCAACTGAAGCTTTCTTT. Its protein product is CAAVEGSTEAFF.